This is a list of T cell receptor beta chains from one sample in a study of CD8 T cells in ankylosing spondylitis. One entry per CDR3 protein, called by TCRdb with MiXCR from the 5' RACE reads. Of approximately 220,000 distinct CDR3 sequences in the sample, 25% to 30% were seen once. Sequenced: blood, either unsorted or a sorted T cell fraction (not recorded which). The source is a male donor with ankylosing spondylitis or in good health (not recorded which). Each CDR3 is given with its conserved first and last residue. Each record gives: clone size, J gene, V gene, D gene, CDR3 DNA, CDR3 protein. D genes are given only for firm matches. The listing skips clone size in some rows; elsewhere it reads once, few, many or a size class.

>many|TRBJ1-5|TRBV2|TRBD1
TGTGCCAGCAGTGAAAGGACAGGGGGTCAGCCCCAGCATTTT
CASSERTGGQPQHF
>once|TRBJ2-7|TRBV4-1|.
TGCGCCAGCAGCCAAAGCCGGGCCTACGAGCAGTACTTC
CASSQSRAYEQYF
>.|TRBJ2-3|TRBV5-1|TRBD1
TGCGCCAGCAGCGCGACAGGGGTGTTCACAGATACGCAGTATTTT
CASSATGVFTDTQYF
>.|TRBJ2-7|TRBV7-2|.
TGTGCCAGCAGCTCGGATCGCGGGCAGTACTTC
CASSSDRGQYF
>many|TRBJ2-2|TRBV29-1|TRBD2
TGCAGCGTTTCAGGCGGGGGAGGGAACACCGGGGAGCTGTTTTTT
CSVSGGGGNTGELFF
>few|TRBJ2-1|TRBV29-1|.
TGCAGCGGGCGAGCGGCCTACAATGAGCAGTTCTTC
CSGRAAYNEQFF
>many|TRBJ2-2|TRBV20-1|TRBD2
TGCAGTGCCGATAGCGGGAGTAAGACCGGGGAGCTGTTTTTT
CSADSGSKTGELFF
>many|TRBJ1-1|TRBV6-2/TRBV6-3|.
TGTGCCAGCAGTTACTCGACGGGGAACACTGAAGCTTTCTTT
CASSYSTGNTEAFF
>many|TRBJ2-1|TRBV15|.
TGTGCCACCAGCAGAGATCGAGGAGGGGGGAATGAGCAGTTCTTC
CATSRDRGGGNEQFF
>.|TRBJ2-7|TRBV3-1|TRBD2
TGTGCCAGCTGCCAACTTCCTAGCGGGAGGTCAGCCGACGAGCAGTACTTC
CASCQLPSGRSADEQYF
>few|TRBJ2-5|TRBV20-1|TRBD1
TGCAGTGCTAGGGGACAGTTAGAAGAGACCCAGTACTTC
CSARGQLEETQYF
>many|TRBJ2-2|TRBV6-1|.
TGTGCCAGCAGTGAAATGGGGGCCGGGGAGCTGTTTTTT
CASSEMGAGELFF
>.|TRBJ2-3|TRBV5-1|.
TGCGCCAGCAGCTTGGGCACTAGCTCAGATACGCAGTATTTT
CASSLGTSSDTQYF
>.|TRBJ2-7|TRBV20-1|.
TGCAGTGCTAGGATTTGGGGAAGCGAGCAGTACTTC
CSARIWGSEQYF
>many|TRBJ1-1|TRBV6-5|.
TGTGCCAGCAGTTACTTTTCCGGGTTGAGGAACACTGAAGCTTTCTTT
CASSYFSGLRNTEAFF
>.|TRBJ2-3|TRBV6-4|.
TGTGCCAGCAGTGACTCGCAGCTGCGTGATACGCAGTATTTT
CASSDSQLRDTQYF
>.|TRBJ2-1|TRBV9|.
TGTGCCAGCAGCGTAGTAGCGCGTGGAAATGAGCAGTTCTTC
CASSVVARGNEQFF
>many|TRBJ1-1|TRBV6-5|.
TGTGCCAGCAGTTACAAGACGGGGAACACTGAAGCTTTCTTT
CASSYKTGNTEAFF
>.|TRBJ1-2|TRBV27|.
TGTGCCAGCAGTTTGGGGGCTCCGGGGCTAACGTTAGGCTACACCTTC
CASSLGAPGLTLGYTF
>many|TRBJ2-3|TRBV9|TRBD2
TGTGCCAGCAGCGTAGAACTAGCGGGAGGGCGCACAGATACGCAGTATTTT
CASSVELAGGRTDTQYF
>.|TRBJ1-1|TRBV20-1|.
TGCAGTGCTAGAGAGGGGGGTGTGGACACTGAAGCTTTCTTT
CSAREGGVDTEAFF
>.|TRBJ2-2|TRBV29-1|.
TGCAGCGGCGGGTCCACCGGGGAGCTGTTTTTT
CSGGSTGELFF
>many|TRBJ2-3|TRBV4-3|.
TGCGCCAGCAGCCAAGATAGGACTTGGAACACAGATACGCAGTATTTT
CASSQDRTWNTDTQYF
>many|TRBJ2-3|TRBV4-2|TRBD2
TGTGCCAGCAAAAACGAGGGACTAGCGGGGATAGCAGATACGCAGTATTTT
CASKNEGLAGIADTQYF
>.|TRBJ2-7|TRBV23-1|TRBD2
TGCGCCAGCAGTCAGTCCTCCCTCCAGGGACTAGCGGGGCCGCTACGCTACGAGCAGTACTTC
CASSQSSLQGLAGPLRYEQYF
>.|TRBJ2-7|TRBV6-5|.
TGTGCCAGCAGTTACGTCGCGCATCAGGGGTACGAGCAGTACTTC
CASSYVAHQGYEQYF
>many|TRBJ2-3|TRBV5-1|.
TGCGCCAGCAGCCCAGGACAGTGGGGCACAGATACGCAGTATTTT
CASSPGQWGTDTQYF
>many|TRBJ2-2|TRBV5-1|TRBD2
TGCGCCAGCAGCCGAGAGCGGGATAACACCGGGGAGCTGTTTTTT
CASSRERDNTGELFF
>.|TRBJ2-3|TRBV5-6|TRBD1
TGTGCCAGCAGCTTGGGAGGGACAGGCACAGATACGCAGTATTTT
CASSLGGTGTDTQYF
>.|TRBJ2-7|TRBV10-3|.
TGTGCCATCAGTACCGGGACAAGCTCCTACGAGCAGTACTTC
CAISTGTSSYEQYF
>many|TRBJ2-5|TRBV7-3|TRBD2
TGTGCCAGCAGCTACCTTACTAGCGGGAGGAACCAAGAGACCCAGTACTTC
CASSYLTSGRNQETQYF
>.|TRBJ2-5|TRBV7-6|TRBD2
TGTGCCAGCAGCTTATCTAGCGGCCAGGGGACCCAGTACTTC
CASSLSSGQGTQYF
>.|TRBJ1-2|TRBV6-1|.
TGTGCCAGCAGTCGAGATGGGACCTTAAGCGACTATGGCTACACCTTC
CASSRDGTLSDYGYTF
>.|TRBJ2-1|TRBV6-2/TRBV6-3|.
TGTGCCAGCATTGGGGTTTTTCCTAAGCCCTACAATGAGCAGTTCTTC
CASIGVFPKPYNEQFF
>many|TRBJ1-2|TRBV6-5|.
TGTGCCAGCAGTTTCGGTGAGGGCTATGGCTACACCTTC
CASSFGEGYGYTF
>.|TRBJ2-4|TRBV29-1|.
TGCAGCGTTCTTAAGCAAAACATTCAGTACTTC
CSVLKQNIQYF
>.|TRBJ2-1|TRBV20-1|TRBD2
TGCAGTGCTAGAGATCGGGGGGGTGAGCAGTTCTTC
CSARDRGGEQFF
>many|TRBJ2-7|TRBV11-2|.
TGTGCCAGCAGCTTAGAATTTTTGAGCTACGAGCAGTACTTC
CASSLEFLSYEQYF
>.|TRBJ2-1|TRBV6-5|TRBD2
TGTGCCAGCAGATATGAACTAGCGGGAGATCGCTCCTACAATGAGCAGTTCTTC
CASRYELAGDRSYNEQFF
>many|TRBJ1-2|TRBV20-1|.
TGCAGTGCTAGCAGGGGAGCCTATGGCTACACCTTC
CSASRGAYGYTF
>few|TRBJ1-4|TRBV27|.
TGTGCCAGCAGTTTAAGGCTTACAAGGGGGAGAGGTGAAAAACTGTTTTTT
CASSLRLTRGRGEKLFF
>many|TRBJ2-1|TRBV29-1|TRBD2
TGCAGCGTTGAGGGAACTAGCGGGGGGCTTTTGGAGCAGTTCTTC
CSVEGTSGGLLEQFF